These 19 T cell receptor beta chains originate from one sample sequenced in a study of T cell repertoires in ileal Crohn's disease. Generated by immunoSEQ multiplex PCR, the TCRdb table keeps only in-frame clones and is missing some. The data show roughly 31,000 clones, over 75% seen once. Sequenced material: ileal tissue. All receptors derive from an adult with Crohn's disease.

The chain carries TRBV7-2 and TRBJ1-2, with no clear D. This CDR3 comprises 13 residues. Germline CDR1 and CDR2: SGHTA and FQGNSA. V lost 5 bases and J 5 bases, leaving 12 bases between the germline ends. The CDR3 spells CASSPMGGYGYTF. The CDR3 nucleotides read TGTGCCAGCAGCCCCATGGGAGGGTATGGCTACACCTTC.

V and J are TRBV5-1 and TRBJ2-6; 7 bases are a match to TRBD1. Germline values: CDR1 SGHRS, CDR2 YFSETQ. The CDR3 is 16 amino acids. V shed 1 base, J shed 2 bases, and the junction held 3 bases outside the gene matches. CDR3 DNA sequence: TGCGCCAGCAGCTTGACAGGGGACCCTGGGGCCAACGTCCTGACTTTC. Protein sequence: CASSLTGDPGANVLTF.

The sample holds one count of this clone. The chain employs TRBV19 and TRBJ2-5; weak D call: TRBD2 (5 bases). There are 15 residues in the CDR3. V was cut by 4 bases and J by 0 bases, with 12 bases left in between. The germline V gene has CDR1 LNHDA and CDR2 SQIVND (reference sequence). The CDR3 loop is CASSTAETDQETQYF. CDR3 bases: TGTGCCAGTAGTACAGCGGAGACGGACCAAGAGACCCAGTACTTC. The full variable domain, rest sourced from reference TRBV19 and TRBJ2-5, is DGGITQSPKYLFRKEGQNVTLSCEQNLNHDAMYWYRQDPGQGLRLIYYSQIVNDFQKGDIAEGYSVSREKKESFPLTVTSAQKNPTAFYLCASSTAETDQETQYFGPGTRLLVL.

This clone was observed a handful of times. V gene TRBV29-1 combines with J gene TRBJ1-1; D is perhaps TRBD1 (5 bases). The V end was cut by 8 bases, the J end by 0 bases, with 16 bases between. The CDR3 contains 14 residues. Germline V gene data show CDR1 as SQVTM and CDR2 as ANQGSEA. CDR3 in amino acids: CSSEPRTMNTEAFF. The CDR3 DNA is TGCAGCTCCGAACCAAGGACAATGAACACTGAAGCTTTCTTT.

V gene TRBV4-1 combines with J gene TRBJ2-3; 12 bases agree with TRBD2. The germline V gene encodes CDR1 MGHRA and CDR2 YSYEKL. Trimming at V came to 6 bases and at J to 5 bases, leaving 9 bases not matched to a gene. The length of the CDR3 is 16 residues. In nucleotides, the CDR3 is TGCGCCAGCAGACCTGGACTAGCGGGAAAAAAAGATACGCAGTATTTT. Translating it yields CASRPGLAGKKDTQYF.

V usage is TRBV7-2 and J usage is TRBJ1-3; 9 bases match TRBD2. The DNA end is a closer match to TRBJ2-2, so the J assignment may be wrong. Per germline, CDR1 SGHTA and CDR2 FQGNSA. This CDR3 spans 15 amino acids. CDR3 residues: CASIRTSANTGELFF. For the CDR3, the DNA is TGTGCCAGCATCCGGACTAGCGCGAACACCGGGGAGCTGTTTTTT.

CDR3 loop: CASSWRQHEGGPQHF. The CDR3, as DNA: TGTGCCAGCAGCTGGAGACAACACGAAGGGGGGCCCCAGCATTTT. V usage is TRBV5-6 and J usage is TRBJ1-5, with D possibly TRBD1 on 6 matching bases. The V end lost 3 bases, the J end lost 9 bases, and 19 bases lay between the germline ends. This CDR3 has 15 amino acids. Germline V gene data show CDR1 as SGHDT and CDR2 as YYEEEE.

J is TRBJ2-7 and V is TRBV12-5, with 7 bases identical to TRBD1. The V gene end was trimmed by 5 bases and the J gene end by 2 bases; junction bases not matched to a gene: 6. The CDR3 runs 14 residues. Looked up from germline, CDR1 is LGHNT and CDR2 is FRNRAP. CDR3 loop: CASGPGQGAYEQYF. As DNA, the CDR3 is TGTGCTAGTGGTCCCGGCCAGGGGGCCTACGAGCAGTACTTC. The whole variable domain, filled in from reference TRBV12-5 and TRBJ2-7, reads DARVTQTPRHKVTEMGQEVTMRCQPILGHNTVFWYRQTMMQGLELLAYFRNRAPLDDSGMPKDRFSAEMPDATLATLKIQPSEPRDSAVYFCASGPGQGAYEQYFGPGTRLTVT.

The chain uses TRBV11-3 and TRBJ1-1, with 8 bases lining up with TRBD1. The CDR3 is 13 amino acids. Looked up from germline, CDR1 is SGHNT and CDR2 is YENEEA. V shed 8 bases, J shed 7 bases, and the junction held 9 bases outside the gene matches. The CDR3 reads CASPRGDRIEAFF. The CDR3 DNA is TGTGCCAGCCCTCGCGGGGACAGGATTGAAGCTTTCTTT.

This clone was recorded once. The CDR3 spells CASSPGGPYEQYF. The CDR3 DNA reads TGCGCCAGCAGTCCTGGCGGCCCCTACGAGCAGTACTTC. The rearrangement uses TRBV5-1 and TRBJ2-7, with D hard to call. CDR3 size: 13 residues. Germline lookup yields CDR1 SGHRS and CDR2 YFSETQ. Trimming pared 5 bases from V and 2 bases from J, leaving 11 bases between.

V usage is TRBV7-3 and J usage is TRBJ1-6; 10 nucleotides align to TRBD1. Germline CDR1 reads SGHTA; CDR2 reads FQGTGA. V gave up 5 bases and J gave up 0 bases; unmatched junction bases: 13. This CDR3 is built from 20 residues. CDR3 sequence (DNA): TGTGCCAGCAGCCCATCTCGGGACAGGGGATTTAGCTCCTATAATTCACCCCTCCACTTT. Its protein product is CASSPSRDRGFSSYNSPLHF.

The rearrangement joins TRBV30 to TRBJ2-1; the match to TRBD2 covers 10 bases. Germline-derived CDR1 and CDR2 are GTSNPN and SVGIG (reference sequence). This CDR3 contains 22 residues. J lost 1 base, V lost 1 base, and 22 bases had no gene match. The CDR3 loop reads CAWSAPGIASSGGARSYNEQFF. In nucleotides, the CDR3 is TGTGCCTGGAGTGCCCCGGGAATCGCCTCTAGCGGGGGCGCGAGGTCCTACAATGAGCAGTTCTTC.

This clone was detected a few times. The DNA of the CDR3 is TGCGCCAGCAGAAGGGGGGGCGAAACCGGGGAGCTGTTTTTT. It yields the protein CASRRGGETGELFF. The chain joins TRBV4-3 to TRBJ2-2; D possibly corresponds to TRBD2 (7 bases). The CDR3 runs 14 residues. Trimming removed 6 bases at V and 5 bases at J, with 13 bases between. Germline V CDR1 and CDR2: LGHNA, YSLEER.

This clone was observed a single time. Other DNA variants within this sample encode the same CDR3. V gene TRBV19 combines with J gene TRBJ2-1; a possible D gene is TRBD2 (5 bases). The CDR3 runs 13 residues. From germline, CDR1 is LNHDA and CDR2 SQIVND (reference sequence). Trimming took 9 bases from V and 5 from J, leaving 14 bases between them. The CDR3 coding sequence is TGTGCCAGCTCACCCCCCGGGGACAATGAGCAGTTCTTC. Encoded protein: CASSPPGDNEQFF.

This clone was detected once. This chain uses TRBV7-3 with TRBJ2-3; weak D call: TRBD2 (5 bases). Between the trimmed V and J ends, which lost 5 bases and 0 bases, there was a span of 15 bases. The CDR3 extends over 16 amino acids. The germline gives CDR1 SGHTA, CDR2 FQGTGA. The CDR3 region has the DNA TGTGCCAGCAGCCCACAACCGAGGGCTAGCACAGATACGCAGTATTTT. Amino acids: CASSPQPRASTDTQYF.

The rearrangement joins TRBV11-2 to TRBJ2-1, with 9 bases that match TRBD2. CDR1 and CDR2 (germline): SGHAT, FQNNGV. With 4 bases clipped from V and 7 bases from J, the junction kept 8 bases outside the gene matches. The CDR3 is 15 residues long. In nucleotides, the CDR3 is TGTGCCAGCAGCTATTTGCCTAGCGGGAATAATGAGCAGTTCTTC. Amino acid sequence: CASSYLPSGNNEQFF.

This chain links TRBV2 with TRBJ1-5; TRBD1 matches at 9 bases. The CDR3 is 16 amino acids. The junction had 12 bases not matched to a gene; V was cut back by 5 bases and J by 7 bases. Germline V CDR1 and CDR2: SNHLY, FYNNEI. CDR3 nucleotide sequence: TGTGCCAGCAGTTTTTACAGGGGGCATTTCGACCAGCCCCAGCATTTT. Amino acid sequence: CASSFYRGHFDQPQHF.

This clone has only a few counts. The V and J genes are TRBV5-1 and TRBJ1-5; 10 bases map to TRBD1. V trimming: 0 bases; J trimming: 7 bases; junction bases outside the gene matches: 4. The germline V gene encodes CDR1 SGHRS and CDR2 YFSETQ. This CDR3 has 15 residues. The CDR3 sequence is CASSLETGGGQPQHF. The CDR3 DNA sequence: TGCGCCAGCAGCTTGGAGACAGGGGGCGGCCAGCCCCAGCATTTT.

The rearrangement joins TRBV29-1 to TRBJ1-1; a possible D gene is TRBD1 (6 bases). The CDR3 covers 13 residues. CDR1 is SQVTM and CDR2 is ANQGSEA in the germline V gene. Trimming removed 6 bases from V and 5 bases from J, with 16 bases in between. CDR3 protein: CSVGDNLGTEAFF. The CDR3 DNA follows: TGCAGCGTCGGGGACAACTTGGGGACTGAAGCTTTCTTT.